Presented here are 26 T cell receptor beta chains from one specimen sequenced in a study of shared clonotypes between healthy human individuals. Sequencing used immunoSEQ multiplex PCR; TCRdb keeps in-frame clones, though not all of them. The sample records 2 million to 3 million clones, approximately 92% being singletons. Material: naive CD4+ T cells sorted from blood. The subset here: CD45RA+ positively selected. These receptors originate from a man between 18 and 35 years old in good health.

CDR3 loop: CASSYGLAGGGEQYF. Here the CDR3 DNA reads TGTGCCAGCAGTTACGGGCTAGCGGGGGGGGGCGAGCAGTACTTC. This chain connects TRBV6-5 to TRBJ2-7, with 12 bases aligning to TRBD2. The CDR3 spans 15 residues. V was clipped by 2 bases and J by 6 bases; unmatched bases: 5. The germline CDR1 and CDR2 sequences are MNHEY and SVGAGI.

The chain links TRBV28 to TRBJ1-3, with unresolved D. Trimming cost V 2 bases and J 4 bases, with 9 bases left between them. This CDR3 is 14 amino acids long. In germline, CDR1 is MDHEN, CDR2 SYDVKM. Written as DNA, the CDR3 is TGTGCCAGCAGTTTAAGGCCAGGCGGAAACACCATATATTTT. Encoded protein: CASSLRPGGNTIYF.

This clone was recorded a few times. The chain employs TRBV4-1 and TRBJ1-1; D unclear. V gave up 2 bases and J gave up 6 bases, with 13 bases separating them. Per germline, CDR1 MGHRA and CDR2 YSYEKL. CDR3 length: 14 amino acids. The CDR3 sequence: CASSQRTPGAEAFF. The CDR3 region has the DNA TGCGCCAGCAGCCAACGAACTCCTGGGGCTGAAGCTTTCTTT.

The J gene is TRBJ2-3, the V gene TRBV2; 13 bases are shared with TRBD2. CDR3 length: 16 amino acids. Germline-derived CDR1 and CDR2 are SNHLY and FYNNEI. V shed 5 bases and J 5 bases; nucleotides not matched to a gene: 7. The CDR3 nucleotides are TGTGCCAGCAGTTTAGGACTAGCGGGAGTCGGAGATACGCAGTATTTT. The encoded protein is CASSLGLAGVGDTQYF.

J is TRBJ2-5 and V is TRBV11-2; D not resolved. The CDR3 is 16 residues long. CDR1 and CDR2 (germline): SGHAT, FQNNGV. V was pared by 0 bases and J by 6 bases, with 17 bases between. CDR3 in amino acids: CASSLDWTGVGKTQYF. DNA for the CDR3: TGTGCCAGCAGCTTAGATTGGACCGGAGTAGGGAAGACCCAGTACTTC.

On this clone itself: In the same sample, other DNA sequences code for this CDR3. The rearrangement links TRBV5-4 to TRBJ2-7; 9 bases align to TRBD2. Germline CDR1 and CDR2: SGHNT and YYREEE (reference sequence). The CDR3 has 15 residues. V shed 0 bases, J shed 3 bases, and the junction held 4 bases outside the gene matches. The CDR3 here is CASSLEGSGSYEQYF. Here the CDR3 DNA reads TGTGCCAGCAGCTTGGAAGGTAGCGGGAGCTACGAGCAGTACTTC.

The table lists this clone with a count of one. The rearrangement uses TRBV9 and TRBJ2-3; D assignment may be TRBD1 or TRBD2 (6 bases each). CDR1 and CDR2 from the germline V gene are SGDLS and YYNGEE. The CDR3 is 16 amino acids. V dropped 0 bases and J dropped 1 base, with 12 bases sitting between them. CDR3 residues: CASSVAEGEGTDTQYF. CDR3 nucleotides: TGTGCCAGCAGCGTAGCTGAGGGGGAGGGCACAGATACGCAGTATTTT.

V usage is TRBV4-1 and J usage is TRBJ2-3, with D possibly called TRBD1 or TRBD2 (5 bases each). This CDR3 is 15 amino acids long. Between the trimmed V and J ends, which lost 1 base and 2 bases, there was a span of 10 bases. CDR1 and CDR2 from the germline V gene are MGHRA and YSYEKL. For the CDR3, the DNA is TGCGCCAGCAGCCAAGTTTGGGGGATCACAGATACGCAGTATTTT. Translation gives CASSQVWGITDTQYF.

The chain combines TRBV9 with TRBJ2-1; 11 nucleotides align to TRBD2. The V gene end was trimmed by 0 bases and the J gene end by 4 bases; junction bases not matched to a gene: 3. CDR3 length equals 16 residues. Germline V gene data show CDR1 as SGDLS and CDR2 as YYNGEE. As DNA, the CDR3 is TGTGCCAGCAGCGTAGAGGGACTAGCGGATTACAATGAGCAGTTCTTC. Protein: CASSVEGLADYNEQFF.

V is TRBV7-2 and J is TRBJ2-7; the D gene could be TRBD1 or TRBD2 (5 bases each). Trimming cost V 6 bases and J 7 bases, with 16 bases left between them. CDR1 is SGHTA, CDR2 FQGNSA, per germline. The CDR3 totals 13 residues. The CDR3 nucleotides read TGTGCCAGCAGTCCAAGAGGGACGAGGGAGCAGTACTTC. Translated, it gives CASSPRGTREQYF.

The genes are TRBV2 and TRBJ2-2, with D maybe TRBD1 (6 bases). CDR1 is SNHLY, CDR2 FYNNEI, per germline. This CDR3 contains 13 residues. Trimming pared 8 bases from V and 0 bases from J, leaving 7 bases between. As DNA, the CDR3 is TGTGCCAGCGGGACAACGAACACCGGGGAGCTGTTTTTT. Its protein product is CASGTTNTGELFF.

The CDR3 loop is CASSNTRGEQYF. As DNA, the CDR3 is TGTGCCAGCAGTAACACCCGGGGGGAGCAGTACTTC. V is TRBV6-5 and J is TRBJ2-7, with a weak D call TRBD2 (6 bases). V was trimmed by 5 bases and J by 7 bases, leaving 12 bases between them. CDR3 length equals 12 residues. CDR1 and CDR2 from the germline V gene are MNHEY and SVGAGI.

This chain joins TRBV28 and TRBJ2-2, with TRBD1 identical over 8 bases. Per the germline V gene, CDR1 is MDHEN and CDR2 is SYDVKM. V was pared by 6 bases and J by 12 bases, with 6 bases of the junction left unmatched. The CDR3 is made up of 12 amino acids. The CDR3 sequence is CASSRTGSQLFF. The CDR3 DNA reads TGTGCCAGCAGCCGGACAGGGTCTCAGCTGTTTTTT. The variable domain in full, completed from reference TRBV28 and TRBJ2-2, reads DVKVTQSSRYLVKRTGEKVFLECVQDMDHENMFWYRQDPGLGLRLIYFSYDVKMKEKGDIPEGYSVSREKKERFSLILESASTNQTSMYLCASSRTGSQLFFGEGSRLTVL.

This rearrangement joins TRBV5-5 to TRBJ1-2; D is unclear. Germline values: CDR1 SGHKS, CDR2 YYEKEE (reference sequence). The CDR3 length is 14 residues. V shed 0 bases and J shed 4 bases, with 10 bases lying between them. The CDR3 DNA reads as TGTGCCAGCAGCTTGGTGACGGCCCCCTATGGCTACACCTTC. Protein product: CASSLVTAPYGYTF.

This clone was detected only once. The rearrangement links TRBV7-6 to TRBJ1-3; TRBD1 is a possible D gene (6 bases). The V end lost 4 bases, the J end lost 0 bases, and 16 bases lay between the germline ends. Per the germline V gene, CDR1 is SGHVS and CDR2 is FNYEAQ. CDR3 length equals 17 residues. This chain's CDR3 is CASSSPGQGSSGNTIYF. As DNA, the CDR3 is TGTGCCAGCAGCTCGCCAGGGCAGGGGAGCTCTGGAAACACCATATATTTT.

This chain links TRBV11-2 with TRBJ2-4; D might be TRBD2 (6 bases). V lost 0 bases and J lost 6, with 18 bases in between. This CDR3 contains 17 residues. Germline CDR1 SGHAT, CDR2 FQNNGV. CDR3 amino acids: CASSLDAGGSLRNIQYF. DNA for the CDR3: TGTGCCAGCAGCTTAGATGCCGGAGGGAGTCTTCGAAACATTCAGTACTTC.

J is TRBJ1-3 and V is TRBV5-1, with 9 bases matching TRBD1. Unmatched junction bases numbered 7, after V lost 0 bases and J lost 0 bases. Looked up from germline, CDR1 is SGHRS and CDR2 is YFSETQ. There are 18 residues in the CDR3. The CDR3 region is CASSLAVGQGSSGNTIYF. CDR3 DNA sequence: TGCGCCAGCAGCTTGGCCGTTGGACAGGGGAGCTCTGGAAACACCATATATTTT. The entire variable domain, with the rest obtained from reference TRBV5-1 and TRBJ1-3, is as follows: KAGVTQTPRYLIKTRGQQVTLSCSPISGHRSVSWYQQTPGQGLQFLFEYFSETQRNKGNFPGRFSGRQFSNSRSEMNVSTLELGDSALYLCASSLAVGQGSSGNTIYFGEGSWLTVV.

The V gene is TRBV28, the J gene TRBJ2-2; 7 bases line up with TRBD2. The germline V gene has CDR1 MDHEN and CDR2 SYDVKM. CDR3 length: 14 residues. Trimming at V came to 7 bases and at J to 1 base, leaving 3 bases not matched to a gene. The DNA of the CDR3 is TGTGCCAGCACCCGGGAGGAGAACACCGGGGAGCTGTTTTTT. Amino acids: CASTREENTGELFF.

The chain couples TRBV10-1 to TRBJ2-5; a possible D gene is TRBD2 (5 bases). The CDR3 covers 13 residues. Germline V gives CDR1 WNHNN, CDR2 SYGVQD (reference sequence). Trimming removed 4 bases from V and 5 bases from J, with 11 bases in between. Written as DNA, the CDR3 is TGCGCCAGCAGTGCGTCCGGGGTCGAGACCCAGTACTTC. Its protein product is CASSASGVETQYF.

The chain employs TRBV5-1 and TRBJ2-5, with D perhaps TRBD1 or TRBD2 (5 bases each). Deletions cut 0 bases from V and 3 bases from J, with 6 bases between. CDR1 and CDR2 from the germline V gene are SGHRS and YFSETQ. The CDR3 length is 13 residues. CDR3 protein: CASSLGDEETQYF. The CDR3 DNA follows: TGCGCCAGCAGCTTGGGGGACGAAGAGACCCAGTACTTC.

V is TRBV5-1 and J is TRBJ2-7; 9 bases fit TRBD1. J lost 5 bases, V lost 5 bases, and 8 bases had no gene match. The V gene's germline CDR1 is SGHRS and CDR2 YFSETQ. The CDR3 runs 14 residues. This CDR3 reads CASRVVQGANEQYF. CDR3 sequence (DNA): TGCGCCAGCAGAGTGGTACAGGGGGCAAACGAGCAGTACTTC.

V and J are TRBV11-2 and TRBJ2-5, with TRBD2 as a possible D gene (6 bases). The last part of the DNA fits TRBJ2-7 better; the J call may be wrong. This CDR3 has 14 amino acids. Per the germline V gene, CDR1 is SGHAT and CDR2 is FQNNGV. The DNA for the CDR3 is TGTGCCAGCAGCTTATTTCGGGGGTCCTACGAGCAGTACTTC. The encoded protein is CASSLFRGSYEQYF.

The rearrangement joins TRBV19 to TRBJ2-3, with D perhaps assigned TRBD1 or TRBD2 (5 bases each). The V and J ends lost 3 bases and 5 bases respectively, with 9 bases between them. The CDR3 sequence is 13 residues long. Germline loops: CDR1 LNHDA, CDR2 SQIVND (reference sequence). In nucleotides, the CDR3 is TGTGCCAGTAGTATGGGGGTTCTAGATACGCAGTATTTT. Its translation: CASSMGVLDTQYF.

The chain recombines TRBV2 with TRBJ2-1; 8 bases are shared with TRBD2. Germline assignment: CDR1 SNHLY and CDR2 FYNNEI. V trimming: 3 bases; J trimming: 15 bases; junction bases outside the gene matches: 13. The CDR3 has 14 residues. This chain's CDR3 is CASSDIAGSSLAFF. The CDR3 DNA reads TGTGCCAGCAGTGACATAGCGGGGTCGTCTCTTGCGTTCTTC.

The chain carries TRBV28 and TRBJ2-1; 7 nucleotides match TRBD1. V trimming: 8 bases; J trimming: 4 bases; junction bases outside the gene matches: 8. Germline CDR1 MDHEN, CDR2 SYDVKM. The CDR3 loop spans 14 amino acids. CDR3 loop: CASGGQAPYNEQFF. The CDR3 region has the DNA TGTGCCAGCGGAGGACAGGCCCCTTACAATGAGCAGTTCTTC.

CDR3 DNA: TGTGCCAGCAATAAGGCGCTTGGGACAGGAGCCGGCCATGGCGGCTACACCTTC. It is translated as CASNKALGTGAGHGGYTF. The chain has TRBV7-9 and TRBJ1-2, with 8 bases aligning to TRBD1. Germline values: CDR1 SEHNR, CDR2 FQNEAQ (reference sequence). Trimming at V came to 7 bases and at J to 8 bases, leaving 24 bases not matched to a gene. CDR3 length: 18 residues.